These 28 T cell receptor beta chains came from one sample sequenced in a study of CD8+ T cells in alopecia areata. cDNA reverse transcribed from extracted RNA served as the sequencing template. The assay was immunoSEQ multiplex PCR, and TCRdb's table has in-frame clones only and misses some. There are 100,000 to 130,000 clones in the sample; about 60% occur only once, and roughly a quarter lies in the top ten. The sequencing sample was made of NKG2D-low CD8+ T cells sorted from blood. All receptors come from a human donor with alopecia areata.

The gene calls are TRBV10-3 and TRBJ2-5; 12 nucleotides match TRBD2. Germline CDR1 and CDR2: ENHRY and SYGVKD. V dropped 5 bases and J dropped 5; count of bases not matched to a gene: 12. There are 17 residues in the CDR3. The chain's CDR3 is CAISNKPGTSGLETQYF. The DNA of the CDR3 is TGTGCCATCAGTAACAAGCCGGGGACTAGCGGGTTGGAGACCCAGTACTTC.

This chain joins TRBV27 and TRBJ1-2; 8 positions match TRBD1. Germline V gene data show CDR1 as MNHEY and CDR2 as SMNVEV (reference sequence). V shed 8 bases and J 3 bases; nucleotides not matched to a gene: 11. CDR3 size: 15 residues. The CDR3 region is CASGTRTGHYYGYTF. The CDR3 DNA reads TGTGCCAGCGGGACCCGGACAGGGCACTACTATGGCTACACCTTC.

This clone was picked up one time. V usage is TRBV4-1 and J usage is TRBJ1-1; no definite D call. This CDR3 is 12 amino acids long. V lost 0 bases to trimming and J lost 7 bases, with 6 bases between them. Germline CDR1 MGHRA, CDR2 YSYEKL. The CDR3 loop is CASSQDMNEAFF. CDR3 DNA sequence: TGCGCCAGCAGCCAAGATATGAATGAAGCTTTCTTT.

The chain carries TRBV7-9 and TRBJ2-1, with 14 bases lining up with TRBD2. V dropped 5 bases and J dropped 7; count of bases not matched to a gene: 4. Germline CDR1 is SEHNR and CDR2 is FQNEAQ (reference sequence). This CDR3 comprises 15 residues. This CDR3 is CASSGTSGGGNEQFF. DNA for the CDR3: TGTGCCAGCAGCGGGACTAGCGGGGGAGGAAATGAGCAGTTCTTC.

Notes on this clone: The junction does not match germline at one end; this may be a read error. The chain is built from TRBV5-5 and TRBJ2-4; D remains ambiguous. CDR1 is SGHKS, CDR2 YYEKEE, per germline (reference sequence). The CDR3 is 8 residues long. The CDR3 spells CASATRDF. The CDR3 DNA is TGTGCCAGCGCTACTCGGGACTTC.

This chain uses TRBV27 with TRBJ2-7; D call uncertain. From germline, CDR1 is MNHEY and CDR2 SMNVEV (reference sequence). This CDR3 has 12 amino acids. V was cut by 5 bases and J by 0 bases, with 5 bases left in between. The CDR3: CASSGNSYEQYF. The CDR3, as DNA: TGTGCCAGCAGTGGTAACTCCTACGAGCAGTACTTC.

J is TRBJ2-7 and V is TRBV28; 8 nucleotides agree with TRBD2. From germline, CDR1 is MDHEN and CDR2 SYDVKM. Trimming took 6 bases from V and 2 from J; bases not matched to a gene: 6. This CDR3 is 14 amino acids long. The CDR3 loop is CASRKRERPYEQYF. The CDR3, as DNA: TGTGCCAGCAGGAAGCGGGAGCGACCCTACGAGCAGTACTTC.

For this clone: A junction end diverges from the germline sequence, so it may reflect a read error. The chain couples TRBV4-1 to TRBJ2-3; 7 bases map to TRBD2. CDR3 length: 14 amino acids. CDR1 is MGHRA and CDR2 is YSYEKL in the germline V gene. CDR3 coding DNA: TGTGCCAGCAGCCAGGGCACTAGCGCGGCTATGCAGTATTTT. Translation gives CASSQGTSAAMQYF.

This clone came up a few times. The rearrangement links TRBV28 to TRBJ2-1; D unclear. This CDR3 has 13 residues. V was cut by 7 bases and J by 3 bases, with 10 bases left in between. Germline CDR1 MDHEN, CDR2 SYDVKM. The CDR3 loop is CASTFVGYNEQFF. The CDR3 nucleotides are TGTGCCAGCACTTTCGTCGGCTACAATGAGCAGTTCTTC.

The chain joins TRBV6-5 to TRBJ2-1; 9 bases agree with TRBD1. CDR1 MNHEY and CDR2 SVGAGI come from the germline V gene. The trim removed 6 bases at V and 4 bases at J, leaving 7 bases unmatched. This CDR3 is built from 15 residues. The CDR3 DNA reads as TGTGCCAGCAGCACCGGGACAGGGTGGTACAATGAGCAGTTCTTC. Its protein product is CASSTGTGWYNEQFF.

Only a few counts were recorded for this clone. The same CDR3 is also encoded by other DNA sequences in this sample. The chain carries TRBV5-6 and TRBJ2-1; no clear D gene. The CDR3 runs 12 residues. Per germline, CDR1 SGHDT and CDR2 YYEEEE. Trimming took off 5 bases at V and 6 bases at J, with 9 bases between the two ends. The CDR3 region is CASSPISNEQFF. CDR3 DNA: TGTGCCAGCAGTCCGATTTCCAATGAGCAGTTCTTC. Filled out from reference TRBV5-6 and TRBJ2-1, the complete variable domain reads DAGVTQSPTHLIKTRGQQVTLRCSPKSGHDTVSWYQQALGQGPQFIFQYYEEEERQRGNFPDRFSGHQFPNYSSELNVNALLLGDSALYLCASSPISNEQFFGPGTRLTVL.

The rearrangement links TRBV7-9 to TRBJ2-7, with D maybe TRBD2 (5 bases). The CDR3 runs to 13 residues. CDR1 and CDR2 from the germline V gene are SEHNR and FQNEAQ (reference sequence). V was cut by 11 bases and J by 6 bases, with 20 bases left in between. CDR3 nucleotide sequence: TGTGCCTTTCCCATCGGGCTAGCAGGCGAGCAGTACTTC. Its translation is CAFPIGLAGEQYF.

The chain carries TRBV27 and TRBJ2-7; perhaps TRBD2 as D (6 bases). In germline, CDR1 is MNHEY, CDR2 SMNVEV (reference sequence). This CDR3 has 13 amino acids. Trimming cost V 5 bases and J 8 bases, with 16 bases left between them. The CDR3, as DNA: TGTGCCAGCAGTCTGGGGGGAGTAGCGAAGCAGTACTTC. It specifies CASSLGGVAKQYF.

This chain uses TRBV7-4 with TRBJ2-7; 8 nucleotides agree with TRBD2. V was clipped by 5 bases and J by 10 bases; unmatched bases: 19. CDR1 is SGHVT, CDR2 SQSDAQ, per germline. The CDR3 covers 16 residues. This CDR3 is CASSPRPDSGIGEQYF. CDR3 sequence (DNA): TGTGCCAGCAGCCCTAGACCGGATAGCGGGATCGGAGAACAGTACTTC.

This sequence joins TRBV2 and TRBJ1-5; D unresolved. The germline V and J ends were trimmed by 10 bases and 4 bases, with 14 bases remaining between them. Germline CDR1 is SNHLY and CDR2 is FYNNEI. The CDR3 totals 13 residues. The DNA for the CDR3 is TGTGCCACCAGACCTCAGCGAAATCAGCCCCAGCATTTT. Translating it yields CATRPQRNQPQHF.

This chain connects TRBV27 to TRBJ2-1, with D perhaps matching TRBD1 or TRBD2 (5 bases each). Germline V gene data show CDR1 as MNHEY and CDR2 as SMNVEV (reference sequence). The ends were cut back, 4 bases at V and 10 bases at J, with 8 bases in the middle. CDR3 size: 11 residues. CDR3 coding DNA: TGTGCCAGCAGTTCCGGGGACGAGCAGTTCTTC. Residues: CASSSGDEQFF.

V usage is TRBV7-8 and J usage is TRBJ1-1, with D perhaps matching TRBD1 (5 bases). Germline V CDR1 and CDR2: SGHVS, FQNEAQ. The CDR3 is made up of 14 amino acids. Trimming removed 3 bases at V and 0 bases at J, with 8 bases between. The CDR3 loop reads CASSFGGMNTEAFF. CDR3 nucleotide sequence: TGTGCCAGCAGCTTTGGGGGAATGAACACTGAAGCTTTCTTT.

The CDR3 DNA reads as TGTGCCAGCAGCTTTAATTTGCTAGCTAAGAATGAGCAGTTCTTC. This encodes CASSFNLLAKNEQFF. The V and J genes are TRBV11-2 and TRBJ2-1; tentative D call: TRBD2 (5 bases). The ends were cut back, 3 bases at V and 7 bases at J, with 16 bases in the middle. This CDR3 is 15 amino acids long. Germline V gene lookup returns CDR1 SGHAT and CDR2 FQNNGV.

The rearrangement joins TRBV5-1 to TRBJ2-7; tentative D call: TRBD1 (6 bases). V was cut by 4 bases and J by 0 bases, with 11 bases left in between. Looked up from germline, CDR1 is SGHRS and CDR2 is YFSETQ. CDR3 length: 14 residues. This CDR3 is CASSHGQSSYEQYF. Here the CDR3 DNA reads TGCGCCAGCAGCCACGGACAGAGCTCCTACGAGCAGTACTTC.

This clone was observed a single time. The chain carries TRBV6-5 and TRBJ2-3; 7 nucleotides line up with TRBD1. The CDR3 consists of 14 residues. Trimming at V came to 2 bases and at J to 3 bases, leaving 2 bases not matched to a gene. Germline-derived CDR1 and CDR2 are MNHEY and SVGAGI. The CDR3 is CASSYRGRTDTQYF. As DNA, the CDR3 is TGTGCCAGCAGTTACAGGGGGCGGACAGATACGCAGTATTTT.

CDR3 amino acids: CASSLSGTTYNEQFF. The CDR3 DNA reads as TGTGCCAGCAGTTTATCGGGGACAACCTACAATGAGCAGTTCTTC. The genes are TRBV28 and TRBJ2-1, with D possibly matching TRBD1 (6 bases). CDR1 and CDR2 (germline): MDHEN, SYDVKM. This CDR3 has 15 amino acids. Trimming removed 1 base from V and 2 bases from J, with 9 bases in between.

Within the sample, this clone is large. This chain's CDR3 is CASSQETWPHNEQFF. CDR3 sequence (DNA): TGTGCCAGCAGCCAAGAGACATGGCCACACAATGAGCAGTTCTTC. The V gene is TRBV14, the J gene TRBJ2-1; D not certain. Germline V gives CDR1 SGHDN, CDR2 FVKESK. The CDR3 extends over 15 amino acids. Trimming removed 0 bases at V and 5 bases at J, with 11 bases between.

This clone was detected only a few times. This chain connects TRBV29-1 to TRBJ2-7; D gene ambiguous. This CDR3 has 13 amino acids. In germline, CDR1 is SQVTM, CDR2 ANQGSEA. The ends were cut back, 3 bases at V and 6 bases at J, with 15 bases in the middle. The CDR3 sequence is CSVESSRPGEQYF. The CDR3 DNA reads as TGCAGCGTTGAGTCCTCCCGGCCGGGCGAGCAGTACTTC.

This sequence joins TRBV19 and TRBJ2-7, with 10 bases lining up with TRBD1. Trimming took 7 bases from V and 7 from J; bases not matched to a gene: 10. The CDR3 loop spans 14 amino acids. Germline V gene sequence: CDR1 LNHDA, CDR2 SQIVND (reference sequence). CDR3 protein: CASNSGTGVGEQYF. The CDR3 DNA sequence: TGTGCCAGTAACTCCGGGACAGGGGTTGGGGAGCAGTACTTC. Full variable domain (missing parts from reference TRBV19 and TRBJ2-7): DGGITQSPKYLFRKEGQNVTLSCEQNLNHDAMYWYRQDPGQGLRLIYYSQIVNDFQKGDIAEGYSVSREKKESFPLTVTSAQKNPTAFYLCASNSGTGVGEQYFGPGTRLTVT.

CDR3 in DNA: TGTGCCAGCAGTGAGCCTGAAGCCACCTACGAGCAGTACTTC. It encodes CASSEPEATYEQYF. The J gene is TRBJ2-7, the V gene TRBV2; the D is unclear. This CDR3 spans 14 amino acids. Per the germline V gene, CDR1 is SNHLY and CDR2 is FYNNEI. V was clipped by 3 bases and J by 2 bases, with 11 bases between them. Together with reference TRBV2 and TRBJ2-7, the CDR3 gives the full variable domain: EPEVTQTPSHQVTQMGQEVILRCVPISNHLYFYWYRQILGQKVEFLVSFYNNEISEKSEIFDDQFSVERPDGSNFTLKIRSTKLEDSAMYFCASSEPEATYEQYFGPGTRLTVT.

J is TRBJ2-6 and V is TRBV29-1, with D possibly TRBD1 on 5 matching bases. The CDR3 covers 19 residues. V lost 0 bases and J 0 bases, leaving 18 bases between the germline ends. Germline lookup yields CDR1 SQVTM and CDR2 ANQGSEA. CDR3 amino acids: CSVEDWVERGNSGANVLTF. The CDR3 region has the DNA TGCAGCGTTGAAGACTGGGTCGAAAGGGGCAACTCTGGGGCCAACGTCCTGACTTTC.

This clone was counted a few times. The chain links TRBV11-2 to TRBJ2-7; 7 bases line up with TRBD1. Per germline, CDR1 SGHAT and CDR2 FQNNGV. J was trimmed by 3 bases and V by 5 bases; bases with no gene match: 7. The length of the CDR3 is 14 residues. CDR3 sequence reads: CASSQRQGFYEQYF. CDR3 DNA: TGTGCCAGCAGCCAGAGACAGGGTTTCTACGAGCAGTACTTC.

The chain employs TRBV19 and TRBJ1-5; D gene unclear. Germline CDR1 is LNHDA and CDR2 is SQIVND (reference sequence). This CDR3 comprises 19 residues. Deletions cut 7 bases from V and 4 bases from J, with 29 bases between. The CDR3 region is CASKERALMPQYANQPQHF. DNA of the CDR3: TGTGCCAGTAAGGAGAGGGCACTCATGCCGCAGTATGCGAATCAGCCCCAGCATTTT. The full variable domain, completed using reference TRBV19 and TRBJ1-5, is DGGITQSPKYLFRKEGQNVTLSCEQNLNHDAMYWYRQDPGQGLRLIYYSQIVNDFQKGDIAEGYSVSREKKESFPLTVTSAQKNPTAFYLCASKERALMPQYANQPQHFGDGTRLSIL.